This TCR beta chain emerged from a study of T cell responses to AZD1222 COVID-19 vaccine. Overall study results and limits: Seropositivity was recorded at baseline in only 6 or 7 AZD1222 recipients.

V was shortened by 6 bases and J by 6 bases, with 11 bases between the two germline ends. This CDR3 has 11 amino acids. Germline V gene sequence: CDR1 DFQATT, CDR2 SNEGSKA (reference sequence). Concerning this clone: Its specificity is unknown.

The repertoire was sequenced with immunoSEQ multiplex PCR; TCRdb's copy has only in-frame clones and lacks some. The profile shows some 99,000 clones, 88% of them singletons. This clonotype originated in an adult in good health. The sequencing here drew on peripheral blood, taken on day 0 of MenACWY control vaccination. V gene TRBV20-1 combines with J gene TRBJ1-1; unclear D gene. The CDR3 sequence: CSASEEAEAFF. In nucleotides, the CDR3 is TGCAGTGCCAGTGAGGAAGCTGAAGCTTTCTTT.